This entry lists 18 T cell receptor beta chains sequenced from one sample in a study of blood T cell repertoires in COVID-19. This table comes from immunoSEQ multiplex PCR, and its TCRdb copy is limited to in-frame clones, with some not included. The data show some 180,000 clones, 84% seen once. Sequenced material: PBMCs or T cells enriched from blood (not recorded which). The receptors derive from a woman aged 25 to 39 who had been exposed to COVID-19.

The chain uses TRBV6-5 and TRBJ1-2, with D unresolved. Germline lookup yields CDR1 MNHEY and CDR2 SVGAGI. V lost 6 bases and J 3 bases, leaving 11 bases between the germline ends. The CDR3 consists of 13 residues. In nucleotides, the CDR3 is TGTGCCAGCAGCAGGAGGGTCGACTATGGCTACACCTTC. It specifies CASSRRVDYGYTF.

The chain carries TRBV7-2 and TRBJ2-7; 8 positions agree with TRBD1. The ends lost 5 bases at V and 0 bases at J; junction bases unmatched: 6. CDR1 SGHTA and CDR2 FQGNSA come from the germline V gene. The CDR3 has 15 amino acids. CDR3 residues: CASSQGAASSYEQYF. The CDR3 nucleotides are TGTGCCAGCAGCCAGGGGGCTGCTAGCTCCTACGAGCAGTACTTC.

This rearrangement joins TRBV5-6 to TRBJ1-4; 8 nucleotides align to TRBD1. CDR1 and CDR2 from the germline V gene are SGHDT and YYEEEE. The CDR3 length is 16 residues. Losses at the gene ends were 0 bases for V and 8 bases for J; bases not matched to a gene: 9. The CDR3, as DNA: TGTGCCAGCAGCTTGGCGGGAGGACAGGGAGGGGAAAAACTGTTTTTT. Translated, it gives CASSLAGGQGGEKLFF.

The rearrangement uses TRBV27 and TRBJ2-7, with D maybe TRBD2 (6 bases). This CDR3 region has 12 residues. From germline, CDR1 is MNHEY and CDR2 SMNVEV (reference sequence). V lost 2 bases, J lost 4 bases, and 6 bases lay in between. The CDR3 loop reads CASSLGGYEQYF. CDR3 coding DNA: TGTGCCAGCAGTTTAGGGGGGTACGAGCAGTACTTC.

The count of this clone is one. This chain joins TRBV25-1 and TRBJ2-7, with D possibly being TRBD1 (6 bases). Deletions cut 3 bases from V and 2 bases from J, with 11 bases between. The CDR3 sequence is 14 residues long. CDR1 and CDR2 (germline): MGHDK, SYGVNS. The CDR3 reads CASSDSGQPYEQYF. For the CDR3, the DNA is TGTGCCAGCAGTGACTCTGGACAGCCCTACGAGCAGTACTTC.

This chain links TRBV3-1 (or the pseudogene TRBV3-2) with TRBJ1-2; 9 nucleotides agree with TRBD1. The CDR3 length is 17 residues. V lost 3 bases, J lost 5 bases, and 13 bases stayed unmatched. The germline CDR1 and CDR2 sequences are LGHDT and YNNKEL (reference sequence). In DNA, the CDR3 is TGTGCCAGCAGCCAGAAACTCGGGACAGGGTGGTCTTATGGCTACACCTTC. Amino acid sequence: CASSQKLGTGWSYGYTF.

This clone appeared a single time. This chain connects TRBV10-1 to TRBJ2-3, with D perhaps TRBD1 (6 bases). The germline V gene has CDR1 WNHNN and CDR2 SYGVQD (reference sequence). CDR3 length: 16 residues. The V gene lost 0 bases and the J gene lost 2 bases, with 12 bases spanning the gap. CDR3 sequence reads: CASSESRGSFTDTQYF. The DNA for the CDR3 is TGCGCCAGCAGTGAGTCGAGGGGGAGCTTCACAGATACGCAGTATTTT.

This clone was observed a handful of times. The chain links TRBV7-9 to TRBJ1-2, with 11 positions matching TRBD1. Per the germline V gene, CDR1 is SEHNR and CDR2 is FQNEAQ (reference sequence). CDR3 size: 15 residues. V was pared by 5 bases and J by 7 bases, with 9 bases of the junction left unmatched. The CDR3 coding sequence is TGTGCCAGCAGCCTATGGACAGGGGGCAACGGTGGCTACACCTTC. Translated: CASSLWTGGNGGYTF.

This chain links TRBV9 with TRBJ1-6; D gene unclear. Trimming stripped 0 bases from V and 4 bases from J, with 11 bases between. The CDR3 is made up of 16 amino acids. Germline V gene data show CDR1 as SGDLS and CDR2 as YYNGEE. CDR3 in amino acids: CASSVGSLPYNSPLHF. In DNA form, the CDR3 reads TGTGCCAGCAGCGTAGGGAGCCTTCCGTATAATTCACCCCTCCACTTT.

The genes are TRBV18 and TRBJ2-5; 9 positions match TRBD1. Germline CDR1 KGHSH, CDR2 LQKENI. The CDR3 totals 16 residues. Trimming cost V 6 bases and J 2 bases; bases outside gene matches: 10. CDR3 sequence (DNA): TGTGCCAGCTCCCAGGAACAGGGGGCAGGACAAGAGACCCAGTACTTC. Its translation is CASSQEQGAGQETQYF.

This chain connects TRBV4-1 to TRBJ2-2; no clear D. This CDR3 has 12 amino acids. The V gene lost 8 bases and the J gene lost 3 bases, with 7 bases spanning the gap. CDR1 is MGHRA and CDR2 is YSYEKL in the germline V gene. This CDR3 is CASFSDTGELFF. The DNA for the CDR3 is TGCGCCAGCTTTTCTGACACCGGGGAGCTGTTTTTT.

For the CDR3, the DNA is TGCGCCAGCAGCTTGGCGGTCGGACAGGGCTACGAGCAGTACTTC. Translating gives CASSLAVGQGYEQYF. The rearrangement joins TRBV5-1 to TRBJ2-7; 8 bases agree with TRBD1. The CDR3 sequence is 15 residues long. Germline CDR1 SGHRS, CDR2 YFSETQ. V trimming: 0 bases; J trimming: 3 bases; junction bases outside the gene matches: 5.

This sequence joins TRBV27 and TRBJ2-3, with TRBD1 matching over 9 bases. CDR3 length equals 17 residues. CDR1 is MNHEY, CDR2 SMNVEV, per germline (reference sequence). Trimming removed 6 bases from V and 2 bases from J; junction bases left unmatched: 12. In DNA, the CDR3 is TGTGCCAGCAGGTTAGAAGGATGGACAGGGGACACAGATACGCAGTATTTT. It encodes CASRLEGWTGDTDTQYF.

The J gene is TRBJ1-1, the V gene TRBV5-6, with 8 bases aligning to TRBD1. Germline CDR1 and CDR2: SGHDT and YYEEEE. V lost 4 bases to trimming and J lost 3 bases; unmatched junction nucleotides: 5. CDR3 length equals 14 residues. CDR3 bases: TGTGCCAGCAGCCGGACAGGGCCATACACTGAAGCTTTCTTT. It yields the protein CASSRTGPYTEAFF.

The chain recombines TRBV24-1 with TRBJ2-7; a weak D match, TRBD2 (6 bases). Germline V gives CDR1 KGHDR, CDR2 SFDVKD. The CDR3 spans 16 residues. V shed 2 bases and J shed 3 bases, with 16 bases lying between them. This CDR3 reads CATSDSGGFGDYEQYF. The CDR3 DNA follows: TGTGCCACCAGTGATTCCGGGGGATTTGGAGACTACGAGCAGTACTTC.

The chain couples TRBV9 to TRBJ1-2; TRBD1 agrees at 8 bases. This CDR3 spans 16 amino acids. J was trimmed by 3 bases and V by 0 bases; bases with no gene match: 7. Germline V CDR1 and CDR2: SGDLS, YYNGEE. This chain's CDR3 is CASSVEQGVVDYGYTF. Here the CDR3 DNA reads TGTGCCAGCAGCGTAGAACAGGGGGTTGTAGACTATGGCTACACCTTC.

The rearrangement uses TRBV7-2 and TRBJ2-7, with 7 bases identical to TRBD1. The CDR3 spans 17 residues. Germline V gene data show CDR1 as SGHTA and CDR2 as FQGNSA. Losses at the gene ends were 4 bases for V and 1 base for J; bases not matched to a gene: 13. CDR3 DNA sequence: TGTGCCAGCAGCTATGGCGGCGGTGTGACAGGGTCCTACGAGCAGTACTTC. Encoded protein: CASSYGGGVTGSYEQYF.

The rearrangement links TRBV2 to TRBJ2-5; weak D call: TRBD2 (7 bases). This CDR3 contains 13 residues. CDR1 and CDR2 (germline): SNHLY, FYNNEI. The DNA of the CDR3 is TGTGCGACTAAATGGGAGGGGGGGGAGACCCAGTACTTC. Protein sequence: CATKWEGGETQYF.